One TCR beta chain is described in this entry. Reverse transcription of about 0.5 to 1 ug RNA used random hexamers. TCRdb processed the immunoSEQ multiplex PCR reads anew with MiXCR; each CDR3 protein has one entry. The sample has about 240,000 distinct CDR3 sequences; almost 97% are singletons. The sample originates from a study of CD8 T cells in Susac syndrome. About the research overall: When blood was collected, patients with Susac syndrome were therapy-naive, were taking corticosteroids, or were receiving intravenous immunoglobulin alone.

Sequencing of TCR beta was performed on blood CD8+ T cells and on blood CD4+ T cells. CDR1 is DFQATT, CDR2 SNEGSKA, per germline (reference sequence). V was clipped by 6 bases and J by 6 bases, with 11 bases between them. This CDR3 has 12 amino acids. This chain uses TRBV20-1 with TRBJ2-2; possible D gene TRBD1, 6 bases. This receptor was taken from a human donor with Susac syndrome. The sequenced sample consisted of CD4+ T cells from PBMCs. In DNA, the CDR3 is TGCAGTGCGCAGGGGTGGTCCGGGGAGCTGTTTTTT. Its protein is CSAQGWSGELFF.